These 10 T cell receptor beta chains originate from one sample sequenced in a study of cytomegalovirus exposure and HLA in healthy donors (dated by TCRdb to about 2017). Libraries were prepared through the immunoSEQ multiplex PCR assay. The multiplex PCR relied on a mix of 60 forward primers for TCR Vbeta segments and 13 reverse primers for TCR Jbeta segments. TCRdb's version of the immuneACCESS table is confined to in-frame rearrangements and falls short of the full clone set. An unresolved V gene accounts for under half of the shortfall where checked; the remainder is of unknown origin. This sample comprises tens of thousands of clones, less than 75% of them detected only once. Around 5.5% of the sample is taken by the ten largest. Sequences were obtained from PBMCs. Receptor source: a young woman in good health and CMV-seropositive.

Note on this clone: Relative to the germline gene, one junction end is altered; a read error may explain this. The V and J genes are TRBV9 and TRBJ1-2; possible D gene TRBD1, 6 bases. CDR3 size: 16 residues. Germline lookup yields CDR1 SGDLS and CDR2 YYNGEE. The CDR3 protein is CASSPGQPLDNYGYPF. DNA of the CDR3: TGTGCCAGCAGCCCTGGACAGCCCCTAGATAACTATGGCTACCCCTTC.

The V call is TRBV27, the J call TRBJ2-3; D is unresolved. CDR1 and CDR2 (germline): MNHEY, SMNVEV (reference sequence). This CDR3 has 16 residues. Trimming pared 0 bases from V and 5 bases from J, leaving 15 bases between. The CDR3 sequence is CASSLSPGPRGDTQYF. In DNA, the CDR3 is TGTGCCAGCAGTTTATCGCCAGGCCCGCGTGGAGATACGCAGTATTTT.

The CDR3 reads CASSPTSGHYNTEAFF. The CDR3 nucleotides are TGTGCCAGCTCACCAACGTCAGGACACTACAACACTGAAGCTTTCTTT. The genes are TRBV18 and TRBJ1-1, with TRBD1 as a possible D gene (5 bases). Trimming cost V 2 bases and J 2 bases, with 15 bases left between them. CDR3 length: 16 amino acids. The germline V gene encodes CDR1 KGHSH and CDR2 LQKENI.

Comment on this clone: Likely a read error: the CDR3 ends without its conserved phenylalanine or tryptophan. The chain links TRBV7-3 to TRBJ2-3, with D tentatively TRBD2 (5 bases). Germline loops: CDR1 SGHTA, CDR2 FQGTGA. There are 18 residues in the CDR3. V lost 0 bases, J lost 4 bases, and 20 bases lay in between. CDR3: CASSLTGLTTLPSDTQYL. CDR3 nucleotide sequence: TGTGCCAGCAGCTTAACGGGTCTGACTACCCTGCCTTCAGATACGCAGTATCTT.

This clone was seen a few times. The chain combines TRBV7-2 with TRBJ2-3; weak D call: TRBD1 (7 bases). Germline V gives CDR1 SGHTA, CDR2 FQGNSA. V was shortened by 4 bases and J by 5 bases, with 10 bases between the two germline ends. This CDR3 region has 13 residues. The CDR3 region is CASSWRGRDTQYF. CDR3 DNA: TGTGCCAGCAGCTGGAGGGGGCGAGATACGCAGTATTTT.

Of note for this clone: Compared with germline, one end of the junction differs, possibly owing to a read error. The rearrangement joins TRBV6-5 to TRBJ1-2; TRBD1 agrees at 7 bases. From germline, CDR1 is MNHEY and CDR2 SVGAGI. The CDR3 has 16 amino acids. The DNA of the CDR3 is TGTGCCAGCAGTCACTCTCCGGACAGGCGTAACTATGGCTACACCTTC. This encodes CASSHSPDRRNYGYTF.

Only a few counts were recorded for this clone. At one end the junction does not follow the germline gene, possibly because of a read error. For the CDR3, the DNA is TGTTCCAGCAGCCCCAGTAAAGGTTTACAGGGGGTCTACGAGCAGTACTTC. Translating it yields CSSSPSKGLQGVYEQYF. The chain carries TRBV7-9 and TRBJ2-7; TRBD1 agrees at 8 bases. Germline V gene data show CDR1 as SEHNR and CDR2 as FQNEAQ (reference sequence). The CDR3 is made up of 17 amino acids.

The chain carries TRBV18 and TRBJ1-2; 7 nucleotides match TRBD1. Germline-derived CDR1 and CDR2 are KGHSH and LQKENI. The CDR3 covers 15 residues. J was trimmed by 8 bases and V by 0 bases; bases with no gene match: 9. CDR3 sequence (DNA): TGTGCCAGCTCACCACCGCAGGGGGTTTTTTTGGGCTACACCTTC. It translates to CASSPPQGVFLGYTF.

The J gene is TRBJ1-3, the V gene TRBV6-5, with D unresolved. The V gene's germline CDR1 is MNHEY and CDR2 SVGAGI. This CDR3 is built from 15 residues. V lost 0 bases, J lost 2 bases, and 8 bases lay in between. CDR3 in DNA: TGTGCCAGCAGTTACTCGTCAGGAACTGGAAACACCATATATTTT. It encodes CASSYSSGTGNTIYF.

A few counts support this clone. This chain connects TRBV5-6 to TRBJ1-5, with D maybe TRBD1 (5 bases). V was trimmed by 2 bases and J by 6 bases, leaving 15 bases between them. CDR1 is SGHDT, CDR2 YYEEEE, per germline. There are 15 residues in the CDR3. This CDR3 is CASSFGGMMGQPQHF. In DNA form, the CDR3 reads TGTGCCAGCAGCTTCGGGGGAATGATGGGTCAGCCCCAGCATTTT.